This record concerns one TCR beta chain sequence. Generated by immunoSEQ multiplex PCR, the TCRdb table keeps only in-frame clones and is missing some. The sample lists approximately 180,000 clones; around 85% were seen once. This entry comes from a study of blood T cell repertoires in COVID-19. Unmatched junction bases numbered 1, after V lost 9 bases and J lost 6 bases. The V gene's germline CDR1 is SNHLY and CDR2 FYNNEI. This CDR3 spans 14 amino acids. J is TRBJ2-2 and V is TRBV2; 16 bases map to TRBD2. The sample comprised peripheral blood. The TCR originated in an elderly woman with acute or convalescent COVID-19. For the CDR3, the DNA is TGTGCCAGGGGGACTAGCGGGAGGGCCGGGGAGCTGTTTTTT. Its translation: CARGTSGRAGELFF.